The 9 T cell receptor beta chains listed next were all sequenced from one sample in a study of blood T cell repertoires in COVID-19. Profiling relied on immunoSEQ multiplex PCR, and the TCRdb table lists in-frame clones only, not all of them. The sample lists about 220,000 clones, approximately 82% occurring once. Sequenced input: peripheral blood. These receptors were taken from a man aged 35-49 years who had recovered from COVID-19.

This chain joins TRBV13 and TRBJ2-5; 10 positions agree with TRBD2. This CDR3 has 14 residues. V lost 5 bases to trimming and J lost 4 bases; unmatched junction nucleotides: 4. CDR1 PRHDT and CDR2 FYEKMQ come from the germline V gene (reference sequence). CDR3 nucleotide sequence: TGTGCCAGCAGCCTCCTAGCGGGAGTAGAGACCCAGTACTTC. Amino acids: CASSLLAGVETQYF. Complete variable domain (other parts from reference TRBV13 and TRBJ2-5): AAGVIQSPRHLIKEKRETATLKCYPIPRHDTVYWYQQGPGQDPQFLISFYEKMQSDKGSIPDRFSAQQFSDYHSELNMSSLELGDSALYFCASSLLAGVETQYFGPGTRLLVL.

This chain uses TRBV3-1 (or the pseudogene TRBV3-2) with TRBJ2-7; 8 nucleotides agree with TRBD2. Unmatched junction bases numbered 8, after V lost 2 bases and J lost 2 bases. CDR3 length equals 16 residues. Germline V gene sequence: CDR1 LGHDT, CDR2 YNNKEL (reference sequence). CDR3 nucleotides: TGTGCCAGCAGCCAAACTCCGGGACTAGTTGCCTACGAGCAGTACTTC. Translation gives CASSQTPGLVAYEQYF.

The gene calls are TRBV4-3 and TRBJ2-7; 11 bases line up with TRBD2. The germline V gene has CDR1 LGHNA and CDR2 YSLEER. There are 17 residues in the CDR3. The J segment lost 2 bases and the V segment lost 4 bases, leaving 10 bases of the junction unmatched. CDR3 DNA sequence: TGCGCCAGCAGCCTTGGGACTAGCGGAACTAGGACCTACGAGCAGTACTTC. Translating it yields CASSLGTSGTRTYEQYF.

In this sample, this clone turned up a few times. The chain uses TRBV30 and TRBJ1-3; D not certain. Trimming shortened V by 0 bases and J by 2 bases, and 8 bases separated the two germline ends. Germline CDR1 is GTSNPN and CDR2 is SVGIG (reference sequence). CDR3 length: 14 residues. DNA for the CDR3: TGTGCCTGGAGTGTACGGGATCCTGGAAACACCATATATTTT. Translating it yields CAWSVRDPGNTIYF.

The chain has TRBV11-3 and TRBJ1-6, with D perhaps TRBD1 (5 bases). Trimming pared 5 bases from V and 4 bases from J, leaving 9 bases between. Germline CDR1 reads SGHNT; CDR2 reads YENEEA. The length of the CDR3 is 14 residues. CDR3: CASSVSGYNSPLHF. CDR3 nucleotides: TGTGCCAGCAGCGTTTCAGGGTATAATTCACCCCTCCACTTT.

The V gene is TRBV5-1, the J gene TRBJ2-3; D possibly corresponds to TRBD2 (5 bases). The germline CDR1 and CDR2 sequences are SGHRS and YFSETQ. The CDR3 covers 14 residues. V lost 5 bases and J lost 6, with 16 bases in between. The CDR3 DNA is TGCGCCAGCAGTTATGGACCCTCGGGGGATACGCAGTATTTT. This encodes CASSYGPSGDTQYF.

V is TRBV9 and J is TRBJ2-3; 7 bases are shared with TRBD2. This CDR3 has 15 amino acids. Germline loops: CDR1 SGDLS, CDR2 YYNGEE. V was clipped by 0 bases and J by 3 bases; unmatched bases: 4. The CDR3 DNA is TGTGCCAGCAGCGTAGTGAGCGGGGAGACAGATACGCAGTATTTT. The encoded protein is CASSVVSGETDTQYF. Full variable domain (outside the CDR3, taken from reference TRBV9 and TRBJ2-3): DSGVTQTPKHLITATGQRVTLRCSPRSGDLSVYWYQQSLDQGLQFLIQYYNGEERAKGNILERFSAQQFPDLHSELNLSSLELGDSALYFCASSVVSGETDTQYFGPGTRLTVL.

V is TRBV6-2 or TRBV6-3 and J is TRBJ2-7, with D possibly matching TRBD2 (6 bases). The CDR3 consists of 15 residues. Trimming removed 6 bases from V and 0 bases from J, with 15 bases in between. The V gene's germline CDR1 is MNHEY and CDR2 SVGEGT. The CDR3 is CASSPAGIGSYEQYF. The CDR3 DNA reads TGTGCCAGCAGCCCGGCGGGGATCGGCTCCTACGAGCAGTACTTC.

The chain employs TRBV5-4 and TRBJ2-1, with TRBD2 identical over 12 bases. With V trimmed by 4 bases and J by 7 bases, 18 bases remained unmatched. The CDR3 is made up of 19 amino acids. Germline CDR1 SGHNT, CDR2 YYREEE (reference sequence). CDR3 DNA sequence: TGTGCCAGCAGCACTGGGGGGCTAGCGGGAGGGCCTTCGGGGAATGAGCAGTTCTTC. Residues: CASSTGGLAGGPSGNEQFF. The full variable domain, in which reference TRBV5-4 and TRBJ2-1 provide the parts outside the CDR3, is ETGVTQSPTHLIKTRGQQVTLRCSSQSGHNTVSWYQQALGQGPQFIFQYYREEENGRGNFPPRFSGLQFPNYSSELNVNALELDDSALYLCASSTGGLAGGPSGNEQFFGPGTRLTVL.